The rows below give T cell receptor beta chains drawn from one sample of a study of blood T cell repertoires in COVID-19. TCRdb keeps only in-frame clones here, not all; method: immunoSEQ multiplex PCR. The sample includes some 250,000 clones, approximately 81% of them seen just once. Sequences were obtained from peripheral blood. The receptors stem from a man aged 55 to 70 with acute or convalescent COVID-19. CDR3s include the opening cysteine and the closing phenylalanine or tryptophan. A D gene is named only where the DNA matches it firmly. Clone size is shown for a subset of rows, as once, few, many or a class of expanded clone.

d_gene	abundance	v_gene	len	j_gene	CDR3nt	CDR3aa
-	-	TRBV18	13	TRBJ2-1	TGTGCCAGCTTTCGGGGGTTAGGGGATGAGCAGTTCTTC	CASFRGLGDEQFF
TRBD1	-	TRBV18	15	TRBJ2-7	TGTGCCAGCTCACCGGGACAGGAAGCTGCGTACGAGCAGTACTTC	CASSPGQEAAYEQYF
-	once	TRBV5-1	14	TRBJ1-3	TGCGCCAGCACCCAGGGGAACTCTGGAAACACCATATATTTT	CASTQGNSGNTIYF
-	-	TRBV25-1	15	TRBJ2-5	TGTGCCAGCAGTCGACTAGATTTGTCCGCAGAGACCCAGTACTTC	CASSRLDLSAETQYF
-	-	TRBV7-2	14	TRBJ2-5	TGTGCCAGCAGCTTAAAACCCAATTCCGGGACCCAGTACTTC	CASSLKPNSGTQYF
TRBD2	-	TRBV10-3	14	TRBJ2-1	TGTGCCATCAGGGAGAGCGGGGGCTACAATGAGCAGTTCTTC	CAIRESGGYNEQFF
TRBD1	-	TRBV5-1	17	TRBJ1-1	TGCGCCAGCAGCTTAGGGGGCGGCGGACCTCCGGCCACTGAAGCTTTCTTT	CASSLGGGGPPATEAFF
TRBD1	-	TRBV5-1	16	TRBJ2-5	TGCGCCAGCAGCTTGGGGGACAGGGGCTTAAGAAAGACCCAGTACTTC	CASSLGDRGLRKTQYF
-	-	TRBV12-3/TRBV12-4	13	TRBJ2-7	TGTGCCAGCAGTTTACGGGGGGCTTACGAGCAGTACTTC	CASSLRGAYEQYF
-	-	TRBV5-1	15	TRBJ2-2	TGCGCCAGCAGCTTACGCCAGGAGGGCACCGGGGAGCTGTTTTTT	CASSLRQEGTGELFF
TRBD1	-	TRBV27	18	TRBJ1-1	TGTGCCAGCAGACGAATAACCACCACACAGGGGATGAACACTGAAGCTTTCTTT	CASRRITTTQGMNTEAFF
TRBD2	once	TRBV5-1	17	TRBJ2-2	TGCGCCAGCAGCTTGGCGGCGGGGGGCCTCAACACCGGGGAGCTGTTTTTT	CASSLAAGGLNTGELFF
TRBD2	-	TRBV6-6	15	TRBJ2-1	TGTGCCAGCAGTTATGGGGGACTACGGTACAATGAGCAGTTCTTC	CASSYGGLRYNEQFF
TRBD2	-	TRBV18	16	TRBJ2-7	TGTGCCAGCTCACCGGGACTAGGCCGCGGGGCCTACGAGCAGTACTTC	CASSPGLGRGAYEQYF
-	-	TRBV6-6	11	TRBJ1-6	TGTGCCAGCAGTAACGAGTCACCCCTCCACTTT	CASSNESPLHF
-	-	TRBV5-1	15	TRBJ2-1	TGCGCCAGCAGCTTGGCTGGCAGGGGAAACAATGAGCAGTTCTTC	CASSLAGRGNNEQFF
-	once	TRBV5-4	16	TRBJ1-4	TGTGCCAGCAGCTTGAAGTCCGGTGGCCGGGGGGAAAAACTGTTTTTT	CASSLKSGGRGEKLFF
TRBD1	-	TRBV4-1	17	TRBJ1-3	TGCGCCAGCAGCCAGGGGGGACAGGCCAACTCTGGAAACACCATATATTTT	CASSQGGQANSGNTIYF
TRBD1	-	TRBV5-1	15	TRBJ2-3	TGCGCCAGCAGCCCGGACAGGGCCCTGGCAGATACGCAGTATTTT	CASSPDRALADTQYF
-	-	TRBV19	14	TRBJ2-1	TGTGCCAGTAGTATAAGCGGCAGAAACAATGAGCAGTTCTTC	CASSISGRNNEQFF
TRBD2	-	TRBV9	15	TRBJ2-2	TGTGCCAGCAGGGCGGGAGGGCCGGACACCGGGGAGCTGTTTTTT	CASRAGGPDTGELFF
TRBD2	-	TRBV9	15	TRBJ2-7	TGTGCCAGCAGCGCGGGGACTAGCGGGACGGGAGAGCAGTACTTC	CASSAGTSGTGEQYF
-	-	TRBV5-1	13	TRBJ2-7	TGCGCCACCCTCCGGCGGGGAAGGTACGAGCAGTACTTC	CATLRRGRYEQYF
-	once	TRBV7-2	17	TRBJ1-5	TGTGCCAGCAGCTTCAAGTCGACAGACACGGGTAGTCAGCCCCAGCATTTT	CASSFKSTDTGSQPQHF
TRBD2	-	TRBV10-3	16	TRBJ2-1	TGTGCCATCAGTGCCGGGACTAGCGGGAGTAGTAGTGAGCAGTTCTTC	CAISAGTSGSSSEQFF
-	few	TRBV10-1	16	TRBJ1-1	TGCGCCAGCAGTGATCGTGTGGGGCCACAGAACACTGAAGCTTTCTTT	CASSDRVGPQNTEAFF
TRBD2	-	TRBV5-8	15	TRBJ2-1	TGTGCCAGCAGCTGGGGGACTAGCGGGAGGAATGAGCAGTTCTTC	CASSWGTSGRNEQFF
-	-	TRBV19	12	TRBJ1-5	TGTGCCAGTAGTATAGTCGCCGGCGGCCAGCATTTT	CASSIVAGGQHF
-	-	TRBV30	14	TRBJ2-3	TGTGCCTGGAGGGAACGCGGGGACACAGATACGCAGTATTTT	CAWRERGDTDTQYF
-	-	TRBV19	15	TRBJ2-1	TGTGCCAGTAGTATCCGAGGCGACTCCTACAATGAGCAGTTCTTC	CASSIRGDSYNEQFF
TRBD1	-	TRBV6-2/TRBV6-3	15	TRBJ1-6	TGTGCCAGCAGCACTACAGGGGCCGGGAATTCACCCCTCCACTTT	CASSTTGAGNSPLHF
-	-	TRBV29-1	17	TRBJ1-5	TGCAGCGTCACCTGGGGGGTGCGGGGAGGAAGCAATCAGCCCCAGCATTTT	CSVTWGVRGGSNQPQHF
TRBD2	-	TRBV14	19	TRBJ2-1	TGTGCCAGCAGCCAAGATAAAAAAGCGGGGGCGCACTTTATAAAGGAGCAGTTCTTC	CASSQDKKAGAHFIKEQFF
-	-	TRBV24-1	13	TRBJ2-7	TGTGCCACCAGTGCCGGCGCAGGTTACGAGCAGTACTTC	CATSAGAGYEQYF
TRBD2	-	TRBV7-8	14	TRBJ2-7	TGTGCCAGCAGCTTCGGCGGGAGAATCTACGAGCAGTACTTC	CASSFGGRIYEQYF